The clone carrying this TCR beta chain was seen only once. Its antigen is not known. There are 14 residues in the CDR3. Germline values: CDR1 KGHSH, CDR2 LQKENI. J was trimmed by 7 bases and V by 5 bases; bases with no gene match: 6. The entry originates in a study of cytomegalovirus exposure and HLA in healthy donors. About the research overall: For the roughly 400 genotyped donors, 65% to 90% fell within the Caucasian-associated ancestry cluster. Whole-study results and caveats: A later analysis reportedly found fewer N-insertions in an Asian-associated ancestry cluster than the roughly 670-donor mean. Researchers reported in a later analysis that a missense DCLRE1C variant was tied to TCR beta V- and J-gene trimming.

Primers: 60 Vbeta forward and 13 Jbeta reverse. Clones were sequenced by immunoSEQ multiplex PCR, and TCRdb holds only the in-frame ones, with some missing. The sample carries about 170,000 clones, roughly 80% recorded once. The chain recombines TRBV18 with TRBJ2-1, with 9 nucleotides matching TRBD2. The receptor comes from a woman aged 18-30 years in good health and CMV-seronegative. The sequenced sample was PBMCs. The CDR3 protein is CASSLREGLNEQFF. The CDR3 DNA is TGTGCCAGCTCATTGCGGGAGGGCCTAAATGAGCAGTTCTTC.